This is a list of T cell receptor beta chains from one sample in a study of blood T cell repertoires in COVID-19. Produced via immunoSEQ multiplex PCR; TCRdb's table is partial and in-frame only. The sample contains about 160,000 clones, approximately 84% of which appear only once. Material for sequencing was PBMCs or T cells enriched from blood (not recorded which). These receptors were collected from a woman aged 45-60 years who had recovered from COVID-19. Both conserved end residues are part of each CDR3.

len	v_gene	j_gene	CDR3aa
15	TRBV24-1	TRBJ2-6	CATSDGGTGANVLTF
15	TRBV5-1	TRBJ1-4	CASSPTGPRGEKLFF
15	TRBV9	TRBJ1-4	CASSAYDSLNEKLFF
15	TRBV25-1	TRBJ2-5	CASSESTQYQETQYF
15	TRBV5-6	TRBJ1-2	CASSLWTGVYYGYTF
13	TRBV6-5	TRBJ1-1	CASSFADRGESFF
15	TRBV28	TRBJ1-1	CASPPRGGMNTEAFF
16	TRBV5-6	TRBJ1-2	CASSRAGQGTNYGYTF
13	TRBV6-5	TRBJ1-1	CASTHRQDTEAFF
15	TRBV13	TRBJ2-2	CASSGLRENTGELFF
15	TRBV5-5	TRBJ1-1	CASSLLQVSNTEAFF
16	TRBV28	TRBJ1-1	CASSTYWRQENTEAFF
13	TRBV11-3	TRBJ2-4	CASRVTGTLIQYF
14	TRBV6-2/TRBV6-3	TRBJ2-7	CASSYSGSISEQYF
14	TRBV28	TRBJ2-3	CASRTSGRTDTQYF
17	TRBV25-1	TRBJ2-2	CASSGSDRALNTGELFF
15	TRBV25-1	TRBJ2-5	CASSETGVSQETQYF
14	TRBV7-2	TRBJ1-6	CASSSAGWNSPLHF
15	TRBV9	TRBJ1-4	CASSAAGGADEKLFF
14	TRBV6-5	TRBJ1-3	CASSKGNSGNTIYF
15	TRBV7-9	TRBJ2-5	CASSLGPLNGETQYF
16	TRBV7-2	TRBJ2-7	CASSAYHIMSSYEQYF
15	TRBV6-5	TRBJ1-2	CASTLKVQGAGGYTF
13	TRBV18	TRBJ1-6	CASSGDTYSPLHF
16	TRBV19	TRBJ2-1	CASTYSLADFYNEQFF
16	TRBV29-1	TRBJ2-3	CSADGASGGNTDTQYF
15	TRBV27	TRBJ1-6	CASKDSRSYNSPLHF
16	TRBV7-9	TRBJ2-3	CASSLSTGTSTDTQYF
21	TRBV19	TRBJ2-2	CASSTGATCGSGRENTGELFF
16	TRBV21-1	TRBJ2-7	CASSKVGSQTTYEQYF
17	TRBV7-2	TRBJ2-1	CASSSRFSDEGVNEQFF
14	TRBV14	TRBJ2-7	CASSPSISGYEQYF
14	TRBV5-1	TRBJ1-1	CASSQGAGDTEAFF
15	TRBV27	TRBJ2-7	CASSSPPGARYEQYF
14	TRBV9	TRBJ1-1	CASSVVLVNTEAFF
14	TRBV5-1	TRBJ1-4	CASSQQGGGEKLFF
14	TRBV27	TRBJ1-1	CASSLRRGNTEAFF
12	TRBV7-9	TRBJ1-1	CASSTPSGTGAF
16	TRBV5-1	TRBJ1-1	CASSLSWTGLNTEAFF